This TCR beta chain stems from a study of a mutant IDH1 vaccine in newly diagnosed glioma. Study details: Initiation of the vaccine course occurred 4-6 weeks after radiotherapy alone, or alongside temozolomide cycles. Standard pretreatment was either radiotherapy, temozolomide, or, for most, radiochemotherapy with temozolomide.

This clone was detected only once. The antigen is undetermined. TCRdb's table, derived via immunoSEQ multiplex PCR, lists solely in-frame clones and lacks some. Of about 53,000 clones detected, about 81% appear once; the ten largest clones hold around 8.4%. Described time point: week 23, last vaccination. Vaccination used 300 ug of mutant IDH1 20-mer peptide per dose, with topical imiquimod. The material was PBMCs, obtained from a glioma patient whose treatment included an IDH1 peptide vaccine. The sequence came from a woman aged 40 to 49 with glioma. Some clones in this sample may be carry-over from other donors' samples.

CDR3 nucleotide sequence: TGTGCCTGGGGGGTGCGGGATAATAATCAGCCCCAGCATTTT. Its translation is CAWGVRDNNQPQHF. The genes are TRBV30 and TRBJ1-5; no firm D call. The germline CDR1 and CDR2 sequences are GTSNPN and SVGIG (reference sequence). Trimming took 5 bases from V and 4 from J, leaving 15 bases between them. The CDR3 length is 14 residues.